The 6 T cell receptor beta chains in this list originate from one sample, sequenced in a study of blood T cell repertoires in COVID-19. TCRdb's table, derived via immunoSEQ multiplex PCR, lists solely in-frame clones and lacks some. The sample holds some 110,000 clones; roughly 85% are singletons and the top ten take roughly 4.5%. Material: peripheral blood. These receptors were obtained from a man in his fifties or sixties with acute or convalescent COVID-19.

This chain uses TRBV19 with TRBJ2-5, with a tentative D call TRBD2 (6 bases). V was cut by 5 bases and J by 5 bases, with 27 bases left in between. This CDR3 spans 18 amino acids. Germline-derived CDR1 and CDR2 are LNHDA and SQIVND (reference sequence). The CDR3, as DNA: TGTGCCAGTAGTCAGATCCATAGCGGAGAAGGGCCGGTGGAGACCCAGTACTTC. Its translation is CASSQIHSGEGPVETQYF.

The chain links TRBV6-5 to TRBJ2-7; 7 bases map to TRBD2. The CDR3 runs 13 residues. Trimming removed 8 bases from V and 0 bases from J; junction bases left unmatched: 4. Germline assignment: CDR1 MNHEY and CDR2 SVGAGI. The CDR3 sequence: CASAGGYSYEQYF. The CDR3, as DNA: TGTGCCAGCGCCGGGGGGTACTCCTACGAGCAGTACTTC.

The V gene is TRBV28, the J gene TRBJ2-1, with 7 bases that match TRBD2. The V gene end was trimmed by 8 bases and the J gene end by 0 bases; junction bases not matched to a gene: 16. The CDR3 runs 18 residues. Germline V lookup: CDR1 MDHEN, CDR2 SYDVKM. The CDR3 here is CASASWGSGLSSYNEQFF. In DNA, the CDR3 is TGTGCCAGCGCTTCATGGGGTAGCGGGCTAAGCTCCTACAATGAGCAGTTCTTC.

This chain links TRBV3-1 (or the pseudogene TRBV3-2) with TRBJ1-1; a weak D match, TRBD1 (5 bases). CDR3 length: 14 amino acids. The ends were cut back, 2 bases at V and 6 bases at J, with 13 bases in the middle. Looked up from germline, CDR1 is LGHDT and CDR2 is YNNKEL (reference sequence). CDR3 residues: CASSQRPVTAEAFF. In DNA, the CDR3 is TGTGCCAGCAGCCAAAGACCGGTGACAGCTGAAGCTTTCTTT.

This chain links TRBV2 with TRBJ2-7, with D maybe TRBD1 (6 bases). The CDR3 contains 11 residues. The germline gives CDR1 SNHLY, CDR2 FYNNEI. With 8 bases removed from V and 4 bases from J, the gap between germline ends came to 9 bases. This CDR3 is CASSGAYEQYF. DNA for the CDR3: TGTGCCAGCTCAGGGGCTTACGAGCAGTACTTC.

This clone showed up just a few times. This chain uses TRBV4-2 with TRBJ2-7; D is uncertain. The CDR3 is 16 amino acids. Trimming took off 0 bases at V and 0 bases at J, with 12 bases between the two ends. Germline-derived CDR1 and CDR2 are LGHNA and YNFKEQ. In DNA form, the CDR3 reads TGTGCCAGCAGCCAAGATTATTCGACACCCTCCTACGAGCAGTACTTC. Protein product: CASSQDYSTPSYEQYF.